This TCR beta chain was identified during a study of T cell clones after liver transplantation. Overall study context: TCRbeta sequencing after a pre-transplant mixed lymphocyte reaction identified graft-donor-reactive clones, later tracked in post-transplant blood.

Sequencing used immunoSEQ multiplex PCR; TCRdb keeps in-frame clones, though not all of them. This sample carries some 80,000 clones, approximately 81% of them seen once, and the ten largest clones take around 2%. Concerning this clone: Its antigen is not identified.

General study results and limits: A significant post-transplant drop in circulating graft-donor-reactive CD4 TCRbeta sequences occurred in most of the 8 subjects. Graft donor-reactive T cells may have migrated into the graft rather than being deleted. Conclusions were preliminary, with small, heterogeneous patient groups.

In germline, CDR1 is SGHTA, CDR2 FQGNSA. With V trimmed by 5 bases and J by 9 bases, 4 bases remained unmatched. CDR3 size: 13 residues. This sequence was found in a human patient who received a liver transplant. T cells may partly derive from the graft donor. This chain connects TRBV7-2 to TRBJ2-2; 9 nucleotides line up with TRBD2. Here the sequenced sample was CD4+ T cells from blood, taken about 50 months after liver transplant. CDR3 amino acids: CASSMRGGRELFF. As DNA, the CDR3 is TGTGCCAGCAGCATGCGGGGGGGCCGGGAGCTGTTTTTT.